The TCR beta chain described here comes from a study of beta chain features in type 1 diabetes. As to this clone: The antigen is undetermined.

Study-level results: Among all four CD4+ subsets, Type 1 diabetes patients had TCRB CDR3s that were moderately but significantly shorter.

The CDR3 runs to 13 residues. Germline V gives CDR1 MGHRA, CDR2 YSYEKL. Trimming stripped 4 bases from V and 4 bases from J, with 8 bases between. CD4+ cells of the naive, central memory, regulatory and stem cell-like memory types were sorted via CD45RO/CCR7/CD25/CD127/CD95/CD27. Reverse transcription of all isolated RNA meant that expressed TCRB transcripts were sequenced. Profiled with immunoSEQ multiplex PCR; TCRdb holds only in-frame clones, not every one. The sample carries roughly 290,000 clones, approximately 15% recorded once. The sample comprised naive CD4+ T cells from blood. V usage is TRBV4-1 and J usage is TRBJ2-1, with a weak D call TRBD1 (5 bases). This sequence originates from a man aged 18-30 years with type 1 diabetes. The CDR3 nucleotides read TGCGCCAGCAGCCCCGACAGTTACAATGAGCAGTTCTTC. It translates to CASSPDSYNEQFF.